This T cell receptor beta chain is from a study of tumor-infiltrating lymphocytes in primary liver carcinoma. After removal of 5 bases from V and 4 bases from J, the junction contained 3 bases not matched to a gene. Germline CDR1 reads SGHNT; CDR2 reads YENEEA. This CDR3 region has 13 residues. It was from approximately 20-30 mg of unsorted bulk tissue that RNA and DNA were co-extracted. The cohort consisted of patients whose primary liver carcinoma was surgically resected. Each individual tumor supplied samples from five separate regions. This clonotype is medium-sized (0.01 to 0.1%). Total RNA (around 500 ng) served as template for TCR beta cDNA synthesis primed by a constant-region primer. Three nested multiplex PCR rounds of slightly modified ARM-PCR generated TCR beta libraries. The study ran its first two PCR rounds for roughly 11 cycles each, using TRBV1-TRBV30 forward primers and a C-beta reverse primer. In TCRdb, the multiplex PCR reads were re-called with MiXCR into one record per CDR3 protein. This sample has about 66,000 distinct CDR3 sequences, with about 71% found just once.

The chain recombines TRBV11-3 with TRBJ2-5; 8 bases agree with TRBD1. The receptor's source is a man in his forties with primary liver carcinoma and hepatitis B virus infection. Material: liver tumor tissue from sampling region 4. The subset was: tumor region T4, right-lateral pole. In nucleotides, the CDR3 is TGTGCCAGCAGCACTACAGGGGGAGAGACCCAGTACTTC. Amino acid sequence: CASSTTGGETQYF.